Presented here are 27 T cell receptor beta chains from one specimen sequenced in a study of blood T cell repertoires in COVID-19. TCRdb keeps only in-frame clones here, not all; method: immunoSEQ multiplex PCR. The repertoire holds under 250,000 clones, with 85% as singletons. Sequenced material: peripheral blood. The receptor source for this set is a woman in her 70s with COVID-19, enrolled during active disease.

V is TRBV7-2 and J is TRBJ1-5; 9 bases align to TRBD1. The CDR3 consists of 14 residues. CDR1 is SGHTA and CDR2 is FQGNSA in the germline V gene. Unmatched junction bases numbered 4, after V lost 6 bases and J lost 4 bases. CDR3 in DNA: TGTGCCAGCAGTTCGGGACAGGGTAATCAGCCCCAGCATTTT. Its protein is CASSSGQGNQPQHF. Drawing the rest from reference TRBV7-2 and TRBJ1-5, the complete variable domain is GAGVSQSPSNKVTEKGKDVELRCDPISGHTALYWYRQSLGQGLEFLIYFQGNSAPDKSGLPSDRFSAERTGGSVSTLTIQRTQQEDSAVYLCASSSGQGNQPQHFGDGTRLSIL.

This chain connects TRBV20-1 to TRBJ2-7; D not resolved. This CDR3 has 11 residues. Per the germline V gene, CDR1 is DFQATT and CDR2 is SNEGSKA (reference sequence). V was shortened by 6 bases and J by 3 bases, with 9 bases between the two germline ends. The CDR3 sequence is CSARKDYEQYF. Here the CDR3 DNA reads TGCAGTGCGCGAAAAGACTACGAGCAGTACTTC.

V is TRBV27 and J is TRBJ1-6, with TRBD1 matching 9 bases. Germline V gives CDR1 MNHEY, CDR2 SMNVEV (reference sequence). The CDR3 has 19 amino acids. Germline trimming cut 1 base from V and 4 bases from J; bases unmatched to any gene: 11. The CDR3 reads CASSLYSRVGTGYNSPLHF. The CDR3 region has the DNA TGTGCCAGCAGTTTATATTCTAGAGTGGGGACAGGGTATAATTCACCCCTCCACTTT.

V gene TRBV27 combines with J gene TRBJ1-1; tentatively, D is TRBD1 (5 bases). From germline, CDR1 is MNHEY and CDR2 SMNVEV (reference sequence). V lost 3 bases, J lost 0 bases, and 11 bases lay in between. The CDR3 loop spans 15 amino acids. Here the CDR3 reads CASSLTWGLNTEAFF. CDR3 DNA: TGTGCCAGCAGTTTGACTTGGGGCCTGAACACTGAAGCTTTCTTT.

The CDR3 DNA reads as TGCGCCAGCAGCCTGGACGGGGGGATGCGTCAGCCCCAGCATTTT. Its translation is CASSLDGGMRQPQHF. This sequence joins TRBV5-1 and TRBJ1-5, with a weak D call TRBD1 (5 bases). This CDR3 region has 15 residues. The germline V and J ends were trimmed by 4 bases and 6 bases, with 17 bases remaining between them. The germline V gene encodes CDR1 SGHRS and CDR2 YFSETQ.

The chain combines TRBV10-1 with TRBJ1-2, with D maybe TRBD1 (6 bases). Between the trimmed V and J ends, which lost 0 bases and 7 bases, there was a span of 21 bases. The CDR3 runs 17 residues. The germline CDR1 and CDR2 sequences are WNHNN and SYGVQD (reference sequence). CDR3 residues: CASSESNRQPLGAGYTF. In DNA, the CDR3 is TGCGCCAGCAGTGAGTCGAATCGGCAGCCTCTGGGGGCTGGCTACACCTTC.

The chain links TRBV15 to TRBJ2-5; tentatively, D is TRBD1 (6 bases). The CDR3 contains 15 residues. The germline V gene encodes CDR1 LNHNV and CDR2 YYDKDF (reference sequence). V was pared by 5 bases and J by 5 bases, with 18 bases between. CDR3 nucleotides: TGTGCCACCAGCTTCAGAAGGGGGTTGGCTGAGACCCAGTACTTC. Translating gives CATSFRRGLAETQYF.

The chain carries TRBV6-1 and TRBJ2-3; D unresolved. This CDR3 has 14 amino acids. V was trimmed by 2 bases and J by 3 bases, leaving 9 bases between them. The germline V gene has CDR1 MNHNS and CDR2 SASEGT. DNA for the CDR3: TGTGCCAGCAGTGAACCCCCAACTACAGATACGCAGTATTTT. Amino acid sequence: CASSEPPTTDTQYF.

The V gene is TRBV25-1, the J gene TRBJ1-1; TRBD1 is a possible D gene (5 bases). V was shortened by 2 bases and J by 1 base, with 8 bases between the two germline ends. The CDR3 contains 14 residues. Germline CDR1 MGHDK, CDR2 SYGVNS. The CDR3 sequence is CASSERGRNTEAFF. The CDR3 nucleotides are TGTGCCAGCAGTGAAAGGGGCAGGAACACTGAAGCTTTCTTT.

V usage is TRBV18 and J usage is TRBJ2-7; D might be TRBD1 (6 bases). Trimming pared 3 bases from V and 2 bases from J, leaving 11 bases between. CDR3 length equals 14 residues. Germline V CDR1 and CDR2: KGHSH, LQKENI. Written as DNA, the CDR3 is TGTGCCAGCTCACCTCAGGGGTCAGCCTACGAGCAGTACTTC. It codes for CASSPQGSAYEQYF.

This sequence joins TRBV6-4 and TRBJ2-2, with 10 bases lining up with TRBD1. This CDR3 region has 17 residues. Germline V lookup: CDR1 MRHNA, CDR2 SNTAGT. The V gene end was trimmed by 1 base and the J gene end by 2 bases; junction bases not matched to a gene: 4. CDR3 nucleotide sequence: TGTGCCAGCAGTGACTTCTGGACAGGGGGTAACACCGGGGAGCTGTTTTTT. Translated, it gives CASSDFWTGGNTGELFF.

J is TRBJ1-2 and V is TRBV18, with D maybe TRBD1 (5 bases). V lost 1 base, J lost 7 bases, and 13 bases lay in between. Germline-derived CDR1 and CDR2 are KGHSH and LQKENI. The CDR3 extends over 14 amino acids. DNA for the CDR3: TGTGCCAGCTCACCACGGGATCAGGGCGGTGGCTACACCTTC. This sequence encodes CASSPRDQGGGYTF. The variable domain in full, with the rest retrieved from reference TRBV18 and TRBJ1-2, is NAGVMQNPRHLVRRRGQEARLRCSPMKGHSHVYWYRQLPEEGLKFMVYLQKENIIDESGMPKERFSAEFPKEGPSILRIQQVVRGDSAAYFCASSPRDQGGGYTFGSGTRLTVV.

The chain links TRBV6-1 to TRBJ2-1; 10 bases match TRBD2. The CDR3 covers 15 residues. The J segment lost 4 bases and the V segment lost 2 bases, leaving 2 bases of the junction unmatched. The germline gives CDR1 MNHNS, CDR2 SASEGT. The CDR3 DNA follows: TGTGCCAGCAGTGAATTACTAGCGGGATACAATGAGCAGTTCTTC. This gives the protein CASSELLAGYNEQFF.

V is TRBV30 and J is TRBJ1-3; no firm D call. In germline, CDR1 is GTSNPN, CDR2 SVGIG (reference sequence). This CDR3 region has 15 residues. Trimming cost V 0 bases and J 11 bases, with 20 bases left between them. The CDR3 DNA is TGTGCCTGGAGTGTCCCACAACCGGGATTAGGTTCCATATATTTT. This gives the protein CAWSVPQPGLGSIYF.

This sequence joins TRBV4-1 and TRBJ1-5, with D maybe TRBD1 (6 bases). Trimming cost V 2 bases and J 2 bases, with 16 bases left between them. Germline V gene data show CDR1 as MGHRA and CDR2 as YSYEKL. The CDR3 sequence is 17 residues long. This CDR3 is CASSQRDTGGGNQPQHF. The CDR3 nucleotides are TGCGCCAGCAGCCAACGGGACACCGGGGGGGGCAATCAGCCCCAGCATTTT.

The rearrangement joins TRBV29-1 to TRBJ2-5; no clear D gene. Per the germline V gene, CDR1 is SQVTM and CDR2 is ANQGSEA. This CDR3 is built from 13 residues. V shed 4 bases and J shed 1 base, with 10 bases lying between them. This CDR3 reads CSVVVGAQETQYF. In DNA form, the CDR3 reads TGCAGCGTTGTGGTAGGAGCCCAAGAGACCCAGTACTTC.

The V call is TRBV10-2, the J call TRBJ2-4, with 8 bases aligning to TRBD1. The CDR3 loop spans 15 amino acids. The V gene end was trimmed by 7 bases and the J gene end by 5 bases; junction bases not matched to a gene: 10. Germline CDR1 and CDR2: WSHSY and SAAADI. The CDR3 reads CASKTTGGRQNIQYF. Here the CDR3 DNA reads TGCGCCAGCAAGACCACAGGGGGGCGACAAAACATTCAGTACTTC.

CDR3 loop: CASSADRGKTEAFF. Written as DNA, the CDR3 is TGTGCCAGCAGCGCGGACAGGGGGAAAACTGAAGCTTTCTTT. The chain has TRBV5-4 and TRBJ1-1; TRBD1 aligns across 10 bases. The CDR3 extends over 14 amino acids. Germline-derived CDR1 and CDR2 are SGHNT and YYREEE (reference sequence). V gave up 4 bases and J gave up 5 bases; unmatched junction bases: 5.

The genes are TRBV19 and TRBJ2-6; D unresolved. CDR3 length: 15 amino acids. Germline V gives CDR1 LNHDA, CDR2 SQIVND (reference sequence). Trimming stripped 0 bases from V and 1 base from J, with 4 bases between. Here the CDR3 reads CASSIDLSGANVLTF. CDR3 coding DNA: TGTGCCAGTAGTATAGACCTATCTGGGGCCAACGTCCTGACTTTC.

The V call is TRBV10-1, the J call TRBJ2-3; tentative D call: TRBD1 (5 bases). The CDR3 consists of 14 residues. V lost 5 bases, J lost 4 bases, and 13 bases lay in between. Germline assignment: CDR1 WNHNN and CDR2 SYGVQD (reference sequence). This CDR3 is CASSLRGPPDTQYF. CDR3 nucleotide sequence: TGCGCCAGCAGTCTTAGGGGTCCCCCAGATACGCAGTATTTT.

In its sample, this clone was seen once. The V and J genes are TRBV13 and TRBJ2-7; 11 bases agree with TRBD2. With V trimmed by 1 base and J by 5 bases, 7 bases remained unmatched. The CDR3 covers 16 residues. Germline CDR1 PRHDT, CDR2 FYEKMQ (reference sequence). The CDR3 is CASSLAASGRQDEQYF. CDR3 sequence (DNA): TGTGCCAGCAGCTTAGCAGCTAGCGGGAGGCAGGACGAGCAGTACTTC.

This clone was picked up one time. The chain recombines TRBV7-9 with TRBJ1-1; D unclear. Germline V lookup: CDR1 SEHNR, CDR2 FQNEAQ (reference sequence). V lost 1 base, J lost 1 base, and 7 bases lay in between. This CDR3 is 14 amino acids long. In DNA form, the CDR3 reads TGTGCCAGCAGCTTAGGCGCAACGAACACTGAAGCTTTCTTT. Its protein is CASSLGATNTEAFF.

This clone was seen just once. This sequence joins TRBV4-1 and TRBJ2-2; tentative D call: TRBD1 (6 bases). The CDR3 totals 16 residues. Germline V CDR1 and CDR2: MGHRA, YSYEKL. Trimming shortened V by 2 bases and J by 6 bases, and 16 bases separated the two germline ends. The CDR3 region has the DNA TGCGCCAGCAGCCAACAAACAGGGAGTTTACCCGGGGAGCTGTTTTTT. Translation: CASSQQTGSLPGELFF.

This chain joins TRBV25-1 and TRBJ1-5, with TRBD1 as a possible D gene (5 bases). This CDR3 is built from 14 residues. The V end was cut by 4 bases, the J end by 2 bases, with 9 bases between. Germline values: CDR1 MGHDK, CDR2 SYGVNS. The CDR3 DNA is TGTGCCAGCAGTGCCCCGACAGGCAATCAGCCCCAGCATTTT. Translated: CASSAPTGNQPQHF.

This clone was detected only once. The rearrangement joins TRBV5-1 to TRBJ1-6; tentative D call: TRBD1 (5 bases). The CDR3 consists of 14 residues. Germline CDR1 is SGHRS and CDR2 is YFSETQ. Deletions cut 0 bases from V and 5 bases from J, with 6 bases between. CDR3 DNA sequence: TGCGCCAGCAGCTTGGAGGGGAATAATTCACCCCTCCACTTT. This sequence encodes CASSLEGNNSPLHF.

The J gene is TRBJ2-1, the V gene TRBV7-2, with D maybe TRBD1 (5 bases). The V end was cut by 1 base, the J end by 6 bases, with 13 bases between. The CDR3 has 15 amino acids. Germline values: CDR1 SGHTA, CDR2 FQGNSA. In DNA form, the CDR3 reads TGTGCCAGCAGCTTAGAACTGGGGCGTGGCAATGAGCAGTTCTTC. Translated: CASSLELGRGNEQFF. Supplemented by reference TRBV7-2 and TRBJ2-1, the full variable domain reads GAGVSQSPSNKVTEKGKDVELRCDPISGHTALYWYRQSLGQGLEFLIYFQGNSAPDKSGLPSDRFSAERTGGSVSTLTIQRTQQEDSAVYLCASSLELGRGNEQFFGPGTRLTVL.

The chain links TRBV7-2 to TRBJ2-7, with 11 bases that match TRBD2. The CDR3 is 17 amino acids. Losses at the gene ends were 1 base for V and 1 base for J; bases not matched to a gene: 6. The germline gives CDR1 SGHTA, CDR2 FQGNSA. CDR3 residues: CASSLEGLAERSYEQYF. CDR3 sequence (DNA): TGTGCCAGCAGCTTAGAGGGACTAGCGGAAAGATCCTACGAGCAGTACTTC.